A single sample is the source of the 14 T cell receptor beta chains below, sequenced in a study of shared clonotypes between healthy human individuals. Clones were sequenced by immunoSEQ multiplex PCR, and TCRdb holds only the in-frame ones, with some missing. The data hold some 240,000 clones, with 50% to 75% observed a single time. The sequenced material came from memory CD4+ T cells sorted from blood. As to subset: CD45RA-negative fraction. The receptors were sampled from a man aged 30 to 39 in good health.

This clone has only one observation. The chain's CDR3 is CASSLIGGSGNTIYF. The CDR3 nucleotides read TGTGCCAGCAGCTTAATAGGTGGCTCTGGAAACACCATATATTTT. The chain is built from TRBV7-2 and TRBJ1-3; D is unresolved. The V gene's germline CDR1 is SGHTA and CDR2 FQGNSA. V lost 2 bases to trimming and J lost 0 bases, with 8 bases between them. The CDR3 contains 15 residues.

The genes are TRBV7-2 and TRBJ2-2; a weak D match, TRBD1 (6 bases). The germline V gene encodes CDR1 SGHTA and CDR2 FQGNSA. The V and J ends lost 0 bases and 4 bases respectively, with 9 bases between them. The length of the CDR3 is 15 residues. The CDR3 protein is CASSLAGAGTGELFF. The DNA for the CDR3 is TGTGCCAGCAGCTTAGCGGGGGCGGGCACCGGGGAGCTGTTTTTT.

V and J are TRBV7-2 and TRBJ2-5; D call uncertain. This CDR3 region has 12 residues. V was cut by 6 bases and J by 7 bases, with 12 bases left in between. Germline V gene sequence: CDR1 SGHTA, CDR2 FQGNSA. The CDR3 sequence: CASSSLLGTQYF. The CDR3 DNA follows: TGTGCCAGCAGTTCCCTACTGGGGACCCAGTACTTC.

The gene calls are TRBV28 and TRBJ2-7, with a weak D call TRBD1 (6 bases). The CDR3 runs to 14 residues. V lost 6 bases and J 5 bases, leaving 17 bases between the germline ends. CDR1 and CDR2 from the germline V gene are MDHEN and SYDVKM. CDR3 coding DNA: TGTGCCAGCAGAAGCAATAACAGGGTACACGAGCAGTACTTC. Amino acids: CASRSNNRVHEQYF.

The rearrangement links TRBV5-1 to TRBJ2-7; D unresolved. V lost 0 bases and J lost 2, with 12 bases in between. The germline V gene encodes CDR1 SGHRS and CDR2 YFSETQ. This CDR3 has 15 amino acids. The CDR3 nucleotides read TGCGCCAGCAGCTTGGTGGGTTTACTGGCCTACGAGCAGTACTTC. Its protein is CASSLVGLLAYEQYF. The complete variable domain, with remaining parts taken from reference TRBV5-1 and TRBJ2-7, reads KAGVTQTPRYLIKTRGQQVTLSCSPISGHRSVSWYQQTPGQGLQFLFEYFSETQRNKGNFPGRFSGRQFSNSRSEMNVSTLELGDSALYLCASSLVGLLAYEQYFGPGTRLTVT.

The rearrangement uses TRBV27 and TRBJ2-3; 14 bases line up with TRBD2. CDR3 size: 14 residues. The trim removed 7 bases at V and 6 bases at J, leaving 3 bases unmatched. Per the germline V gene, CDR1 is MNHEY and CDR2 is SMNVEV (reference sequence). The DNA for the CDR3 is TGTGCCAGCACACGACTAGCGGGAGGGGATACGCAGTATTTT. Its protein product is CASTRLAGGDTQYF.

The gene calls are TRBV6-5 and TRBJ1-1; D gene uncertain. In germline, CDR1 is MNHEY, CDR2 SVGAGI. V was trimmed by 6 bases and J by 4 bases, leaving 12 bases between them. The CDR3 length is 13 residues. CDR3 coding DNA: TGTGCCAGCAGGGAGAGCGGTAGCACTGAAGCTTTCTTT. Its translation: CASRESGSTEAFF.

This CDR3 is CASHPTGVETQYF. CDR3 sequence (DNA): TGTGCCTCACATCCGACAGGGGTGGAGACCCAGTACTTC. The chain links TRBV2 to TRBJ2-5, with 8 bases aligning to TRBD1. Germline lookup yields CDR1 SNHLY and CDR2 FYNNEI. This CDR3 has 13 amino acids. Trimming at V came to 11 bases and at J to 5 bases, leaving 10 bases not matched to a gene.

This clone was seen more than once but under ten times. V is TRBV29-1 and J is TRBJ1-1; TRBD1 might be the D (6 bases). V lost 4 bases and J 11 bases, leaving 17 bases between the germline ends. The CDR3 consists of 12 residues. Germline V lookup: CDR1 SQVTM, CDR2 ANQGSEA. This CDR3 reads CSVVGGPARAFF. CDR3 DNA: TGCAGCGTTGTTGGGGGGCCGGCCCGGGCTTTCTTT.

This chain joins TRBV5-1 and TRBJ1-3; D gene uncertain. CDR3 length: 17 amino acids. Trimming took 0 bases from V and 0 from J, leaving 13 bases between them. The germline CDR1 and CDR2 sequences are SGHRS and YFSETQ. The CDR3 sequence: CASSLASAGYSGNTIYF. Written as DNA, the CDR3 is TGCGCCAGCAGCTTGGCCTCGGCAGGCTACTCTGGAAACACCATATATTTT.

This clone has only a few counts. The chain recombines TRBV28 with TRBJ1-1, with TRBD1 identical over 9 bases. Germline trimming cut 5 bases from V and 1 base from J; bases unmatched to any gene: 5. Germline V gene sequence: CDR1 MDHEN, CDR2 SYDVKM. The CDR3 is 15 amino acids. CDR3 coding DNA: TGTGCCAGCAGTGGGGGACAGGGTACGAACACTGAAGCTTTCTTT. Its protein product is CASSGGQGTNTEAFF.

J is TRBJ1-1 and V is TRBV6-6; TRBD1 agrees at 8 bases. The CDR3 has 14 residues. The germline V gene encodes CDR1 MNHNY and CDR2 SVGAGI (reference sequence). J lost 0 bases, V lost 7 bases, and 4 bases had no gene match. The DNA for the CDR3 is TGTGCCAGCACGGGGGGACAGGTGAACACTGAAGCTTTCTTT. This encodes CASTGGQVNTEAFF.

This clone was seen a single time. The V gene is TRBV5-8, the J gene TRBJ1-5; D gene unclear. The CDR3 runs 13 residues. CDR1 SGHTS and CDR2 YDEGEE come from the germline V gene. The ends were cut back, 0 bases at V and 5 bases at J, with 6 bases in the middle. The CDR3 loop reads CASSLGTDQPQHF. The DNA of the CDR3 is TGTGCCAGCAGCTTGGGGACGGATCAGCCCCAGCATTTT.

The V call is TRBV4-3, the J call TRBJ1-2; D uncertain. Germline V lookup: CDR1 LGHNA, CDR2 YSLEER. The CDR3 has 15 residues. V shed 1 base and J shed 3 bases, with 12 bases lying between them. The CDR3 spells CASSQVVHSDYGYTF. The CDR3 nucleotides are TGCGCCAGCAGCCAAGTTGTTCATTCAGACTATGGCTACACCTTC.